This TCR beta chain was sequenced during a study of blood T cell repertoires in COVID-19. Study at large: The study drew acute and convalescent COVID-19 samples from the United States, Italy and Spain. The analysed material was cDNA or gDNA that came from T cells, B-cell-depleted T cells, or PBMCs.

Authors' processing steps: Amplification of reference gene primers was used by the study to estimate nucleated cell counts. Repertoires were generated with immunoSEQ multiplex PCR, while TCRdb's copy carries only in-frame clones and drops some. V and J calls and clone size come straight from that table; D and trimming were deduced from the DNA. The profile shows approximately 94,000 clones, 70% to 80% of them singletons. This receptor was taken from a woman in her 70s with acute or convalescent COVID-19. The specimen sequenced was peripheral blood.

CDR3 amino acids: CASSYLSGSNQPQHF. The CDR3 DNA sequence: TGTGCCAGCAGTTACCTTTCGGGGAGCAATCAGCCCCAGCATTTT. The gene calls are TRBV6-2 or TRBV6-3 and TRBJ1-5, with no clear D. The CDR3 runs to 15 residues. Germline lookup yields CDR1 MNHEY and CDR2 SVGEGT. Trimming removed 2 bases at V and 1 base at J, with 9 bases between.